Reported below is one T cell receptor (beta chain). The entry originates in a study of blood T cell repertoires in COVID-19. Study-wide context: Samples representing acute and convalescent COVID-19 were sourced from the United States, Italy and Spain. The analysed material was cDNA or gDNA that came from T cells, B-cell-depleted T cells, or PBMCs.

Per the original data handling: Using reference gene primer amplification, nucleated cell counts were estimated. Using immunoSEQ multiplex PCR, the repertoire was profiled, and TCRdb retains in-frame clones only, with some absent. The DNA was the basis for D and trimming; V, J and clone size are from that table. The sample records around 71,000 clones, more than 80% being singletons. The V and J ends lost 0 bases and 5 bases respectively, with 5 bases between them. Germline lookup yields CDR1 SGHDT and CDR2 YYEEEE. The CDR3 contains 12 residues. This chain joins TRBV5-6 and TRBJ2-5; D is undetermined. The receptor's source is a man older than 75 with acute or convalescent COVID-19. Sequencing used peripheral blood. CDR3 sequence reads: CASSLVQETQYF. In nucleotides, the CDR3 is TGTGCCAGCAGCTTGGTCCAGGAGACCCAGTACTTC.